This T cell receptor (beta chain) was recorded in a study of Graves' ophthalmopathy and Graves' hyperthyroidism. The TCR beta CDR3 regions underwent amplification from RNA transcripts. Following a first-round RT-PCR that used HTBI primers, a second-round multiplex PCR was carried out. TCRdb independently ran MiXCR on the multiplex PCR reads; one entry per CDR3 protein. The sample consists of about 420,000 distinct CDR3 sequences, 20% to 25% of them appearing once. Isolation of PBMCs was performed using around 9.5 ml of fresh peripheral blood. The CDR3 loop spans 14 amino acids. The V and J ends lost 5 bases and 4 bases respectively, with 11 bases between them. Looked up from germline, CDR1 is SGHTA and CDR2 is FQGNSA.

This TCR was sampled from a young woman with stable Graves' hyperthyroidism. This rearrangement joins TRBV7-2 to TRBJ2-2, with no clear D. The sample comprised peripheral blood. The DNA for the CDR3 is TGTGCCAGCAGCCCGTCCGGGTTCACCGGGGAGCTGTTTTTT. It encodes CASSPSGFTGELFF.